The rows below give T cell receptor beta chains drawn from one sample of a study of CD8 T cells in ankylosing spondylitis. Using its own MiXCR run on the 5' RACE reads, TCRdb lists one record per CDR3 protein. The data show 200,000 to 250,000 distinct CDR3 sequences, with about 10% seen just once and about a fifth held by the top ten. The sequencing input was blood, either unsorted or a sorted T cell fraction (not recorded which). Receptors were obtained from a male donor with ankylosing spondylitis or in good health (not recorded which). The CDR3 runs from the conserved cysteine through the conserved F or W. The D gene is left open where the match is weak. Clone sizes are given selectively: once, few, many, or a class where the clone is expanded.

V: TRBV20-1
J: TRBJ2-3
D: TRBD2
size: many
DNA: TGCAGTTATCTAGCGGGTCTGAGCACAGATACGCAGTATTTT
CDR3: CSYLAGLSTDTQYF

V: TRBV3-1
J: TRBJ2-3
D: .
size: many
DNA: TGTGCCAGCAGCCGCGGAGGGGGCCAAACAGATACGCAGTATTTT
CDR3: CASSRGGGQTDTQYF

V: TRBV3-1
J: TRBJ2-2
D: .
size: many
DNA: TGTGCCAGCAGCCCCCGGGCCAGTACCGGGGAGCTGTTTTTT
CDR3: CASSPRASTGELFF

V: TRBV20-1
J: TRBJ2-3
D: .
size: many
DNA: TGCAGTGCTGCTTGGGATACGCAGTATTTT
CDR3: CSAAWDTQYF

V: TRBV18
J: TRBJ2-3
D: .
size: few
DNA: TGTGCCAGCTCACCCATTGTGGCCGCTAGCACAGATACGCAGTATTTT
CDR3: CASSPIVAASTDTQYF

V: TRBV20-1
J: TRBJ1-1
D: .
size: many
DNA: TGCAGTGCTCAAAAGGACGGGGTCGTGAACACTGAAGCTTTCTTT
CDR3: CSAQKDGVVNTEAFF

V: TRBV7-2
J: TRBJ2-2
D: .
size: few
DNA: TGTGCCAGCAGCTTAGGGAGCGGGTCGGGCACCGGGGAGCTGTTTTTT
CDR3: CASSLGSGSGTGELFF

V: TRBV20-1
J: TRBJ1-5
D: .
size: many
DNA: TGCAGTGCTGTACAGGGCGGGAGCAATCAGCCCCAGCATTTT
CDR3: CSAVQGGSNQPQHF

V: TRBV5-1
J: TRBJ2-2
D: TRBD2
size: many
DNA: TGCGCCAGCCGCCCTTTAAGCGGGGCGAATCTCGGAACCGGGGAGCTGTTTTTT
CDR3: CASRPLSGANLGTGELFF

V: TRBV20-1
J: TRBJ2-3
D: .
size: .
DNA: TGCAGTGCTAGACCCTCCCACGCGGGGACGGATACGCAGTATTTT
CDR3: CSARPSHAGTDTQYF

V: TRBV5-5
J: TRBJ2-7
D: TRBD1
size: .
DNA: TGTGCCAGCAGCTCCATACCGGGACAGGGTTTCCACGAGCAGTACTTC
CDR3: CASSSIPGQGFHEQYF

V: TRBV12-3/TRBV12-4
J: TRBJ2-3
D: TRBD2
size: many
DNA: TGTGCCAGCAGTCCCTCCGTCGGAGCGGGGGGGCCTGATACGCAGTATTTT
CDR3: CASSPSVGAGGPDTQYF

V: TRBV20-1
J: TRBJ2-2
D: .
size: many
DNA: TGCAGTGCTAGTCCCCCCGACGGCGGGGGCCTCACCGGGGAGCTGTTTTTT
CDR3: CSASPPDGGGLTGELFF

V: TRBV3-1
J: TRBJ2-4
D: TRBD2
size: .
DNA: TGTGCCAGCAGCCAAGCTAGCGGGGTTAAGTACTTC
CDR3: CASSQASGVKYF

V: TRBV5-6
J: TRBJ2-5
D: .
size: .
DNA: TGTGCCAGCAGCTCCCGACAGAATTGGGAGACCCAGTACTTC
CDR3: CASSSRQNWETQYF

V: TRBV5-1
J: TRBJ2-5
D: .
size: .
DNA: TGCGCCAGCAGCTTGCCGCAGGGAGGAGATGGAGAGACCCAGTACTTC
CDR3: CASSLPQGGDGETQYF